The next 18 T cell receptor beta chains were all read from a single sample in a study of regulatory and conventional T cells in RAG deficiency. Regulatory T cells were sorted from blood as CD4+ CD25-high CD127-low cells. This table comes from immunoSEQ multiplex PCR, and its TCRdb copy is limited to in-frame clones, with some not included. The repertoire holds several thousand clones, with 85% to 95% as singletons. These data are also associated with another study on regulatory T cells. That work contributes: Amplification used 52 TRBV primers and 13 TRBJ primers.

What was sequenced was CD127- CD25+ CD4+ Tregs sorted from blood. The receptors stem from a human donor in good health.

The rearrangement joins TRBV15 to TRBJ1-5; D is unclear. The germline V gene has CDR1 LNHNV and CDR2 YYDKDF (reference sequence). The CDR3 loop spans 13 amino acids. Trimming removed 0 bases from V and 7 bases from J, with 7 bases in between. The CDR3 bases are TGTGCCACCAGCAGAGACGAGAGGCAGCCCCAGCATTTT. This codes for CATSRDERQPQHF.

This clone was observed once. The chain employs TRBV10-3 and TRBJ2-1; D is unclear. Looked up from germline, CDR1 is ENHRY and CDR2 is SYGVKD. V lost 2 bases and J 3 bases, leaving 11 bases between the germline ends. The CDR3 is 15 residues long. The CDR3, as DNA: TGTGCCATCAGTGAGCTGAACAGATTCTACAATGAGCAGTTCTTC. Its translation: CAISELNRFYNEQFF.

The rearrangement joins TRBV5-8 to TRBJ1-6; 9 bases agree with TRBD1. Germline-derived CDR1 and CDR2 are SGHTS and YDEGEE. This CDR3 has 15 amino acids. V lost 4 bases, J lost 9 bases, and 8 bases stayed unmatched. The CDR3 here is CASSMDRGFSSPLHF. The CDR3 DNA is TGTGCCAGCAGCATGGACAGGGGATTCAGTTCACCCCTCCACTTT. The entire variable domain, with the rest obtained from reference TRBV5-8 and TRBJ1-6, is as follows: EAGVTQSPTHLIKTRGQQATLRCSPISGHTSVYWYQQALGLGLQFLLWYDEGEERNRGNFPPRFSGRQFPNYSSELNVNALELEDSALYLCASSMDRGFSSPLHFGNGTRLTVT.

V usage is TRBV5-6 and J usage is TRBJ2-7, with D tentatively TRBD2 (6 bases). Germline V gene sequence: CDR1 SGHDT, CDR2 YYEEEE. V was cut by 0 bases and J by 7 bases, with 11 bases left in between. This CDR3 region has 13 residues. CDR3 loop: CASSLGARGEQYF. DNA for the CDR3: TGTGCCAGCAGCTTGGGGGCTCGGGGGGAGCAGTACTTC.

The J gene is TRBJ1-5, the V gene TRBV6-6; 8 positions match TRBD1. The CDR3 runs to 15 residues. Germline V lookup: CDR1 MNHNY, CDR2 SVGAGI (reference sequence). Trimming removed 5 bases from V and 2 bases from J; junction bases left unmatched: 5. Written as DNA, the CDR3 is TGTGCCAGCAGTCGGGACAGGAAGGGCAATCAGCCCCAGCATTTT. Encoded protein: CASSRDRKGNQPQHF.

The CDR3 is CAWSVRGVSYNEQFF. The DNA of the CDR3 is TGTGCCTGGAGTGTACGGGGGGTTAGCTACAATGAGCAGTTCTTC. The V and J genes are TRBV30 and TRBJ2-1; 7 bases map to TRBD2. The CDR3 runs 15 residues. The V gene's germline CDR1 is GTSNPN and CDR2 SVGIG (reference sequence). V lost 0 bases and J lost 3; bases outside the gene matches: 5.

The chain couples TRBV7-9 to TRBJ1-4; D gene uncertain. V lost 6 bases to trimming and J lost 9 bases, with 14 bases between them. The germline CDR1 and CDR2 sequences are SEHNR and FQNEAQ (reference sequence). The CDR3 contains 13 residues. The CDR3 region is CASSIFGDQKLFF. The CDR3 coding sequence is TGTGCCAGCAGTATTTTCGGGGATCAAAAACTGTTTTTT.

The CDR3, as DNA: TGCGCCAGCAGTCAATCGTTTAGGAGACAGGGGGCTGGCGAGCAGTACTTC. This sequence encodes CASSQSFRRQGAGEQYF. This chain joins TRBV23-1 and TRBJ2-7; 10 bases fit TRBD1. TRBV23-1 is an ORF, with its function uncertain. This CDR3 has 17 amino acids. Germline trimming cut 0 bases from V and 6 bases from J; bases unmatched to any gene: 11.

The chain employs TRBV6-1 and TRBJ2-1, with D maybe TRBD2 (5 bases). From germline, CDR1 is MNHNS and CDR2 SASEGT. Trimming stripped 6 bases from V and 6 bases from J, with 9 bases between. This CDR3 has 12 amino acids. The CDR3, as DNA: TGTGCCAGCAGAGTGGGAGTCAATGAGCAGTTCTTC. This translates into CASRVGVNEQFF.

The chain carries TRBV18 and TRBJ2-5; D gene unclear. The CDR3 is 13 amino acids. CDR1 and CDR2 (germline): KGHSH, LQKENI. V was cut by 1 base and J by 4 bases, with 7 bases left in between. CDR3: CASSPLSPETQYF. The DNA of the CDR3 is TGTGCCAGCTCACCACTGAGCCCAGAGACCCAGTACTTC.

The genes are TRBV5-1 and TRBJ1-2; 9 nucleotides match TRBD1. V lost 0 bases to trimming and J lost 2 bases; unmatched junction nucleotides: 2. The CDR3 length is 15 residues. Germline CDR1 and CDR2: SGHRS and YFSETQ. The CDR3 protein is CASSLGGQGNYGYTF. CDR3 in DNA: TGCGCCAGCAGCTTGGGAGGACAGGGGAACTATGGCTACACCTTC. The full variable domain, with the rest looked up from reference TRBV5-1 and TRBJ1-2, is KAGVTQTPRYLIKTRGQQVTLSCSPISGHRSVSWYQQTPGQGLQFLFEYFSETQRNKGNFPGRFSGRQFSNSRSEMNVSTLELGDSALYLCASSLGGQGNYGYTFGSGTRLTVV.

J is TRBJ2-2 and V is TRBV5-1; TRBD1 aligns across 8 bases. The CDR3 has 15 amino acids. CDR1 is SGHRS, CDR2 YFSETQ, per germline. V was clipped by 0 bases and J by 4 bases; unmatched bases: 2. CDR3 bases: TGCGCCAGCAGCTTGGCCGGGACAGGCACCGGGGAGCTGTTTTTT. It is translated as CASSLAGTGTGELFF.

The gene calls are TRBV15 and TRBJ2-7; 7 bases line up with TRBD2. Trimming removed 6 bases from V and 6 bases from J; junction bases left unmatched: 11. The CDR3 is 14 residues long. Germline loops: CDR1 LNHNV, CDR2 YYDKDF (reference sequence). For the CDR3, the DNA is TGTGCCACCAGTCTTTGGGGGGGTAGCGGCGAGCAGTACTTC. Its translation is CATSLWGGSGEQYF.

CDR3 region: CASRRTGISYEQYF. As DNA, the CDR3 is TGTGCCAGTAGGCGAACAGGAATCTCCTACGAGCAGTACTTC. V gene TRBV19 combines with J gene TRBJ2-7; TRBD1 might be the D (5 bases). V was cut by 6 bases and J by 0 bases, with 12 bases left in between. Germline V gene data show CDR1 as LNHDA and CDR2 as SQIVND (reference sequence). The CDR3 runs 14 residues.

This chain connects TRBV4-3 to TRBJ2-7, with 9 bases identical to TRBD1. The CDR3 spans 14 residues. The junction had 2 bases not matched to a gene; V was cut back by 2 bases and J by 3 bases. Germline V gives CDR1 LGHNA, CDR2 YSLEER. In nucleotides, the CDR3 is TGCGCCAGCAGCCAAAGGACAGGGGACTACGAGCAGTACTTC. Translating it yields CASSQRTGDYEQYF.

This chain uses TRBV6-1 with TRBJ2-3, with TRBD2 as a possible D gene (7 bases). This CDR3 comprises 14 residues. V shed 5 bases and J shed 2 bases, with 11 bases lying between them. The germline gives CDR1 MNHNS, CDR2 SASEGT. The CDR3 coding sequence is TGTGCCAGCAGTAGGGGGACTATCACAGATACGCAGTATTTT. It encodes CASSRGTITDTQYF.

CDR3 nucleotide sequence: TGTGCCAGCAGCTCTGGACAGAACACTGAAGCTTTCTTT. Translation: CASSSGQNTEAFF. The chain uses TRBV7-9 and TRBJ1-1, with D perhaps matching TRBD1 (5 bases). CDR3 length: 13 residues. The germline V gene has CDR1 SEHNR and CDR2 FQNEAQ (reference sequence). V lost 4 bases, J lost 1 base, and 7 bases lay in between.

The rearrangement joins TRBV15 to TRBJ2-3; D is uncertain. The ends were cut back, 0 bases at V and 0 bases at J, with 7 bases in the middle. This CDR3 region has 15 residues. Looked up from germline, CDR1 is LNHNV and CDR2 is YYDKDF (reference sequence). In DNA form, the CDR3 reads TGTGCCACCAGCAGAGATCTATATAGCACAGATACGCAGTATTTT. Protein: CATSRDLYSTDTQYF. Variable domain in full (rest from reference TRBV15 and TRBJ2-3): DAMVIQNPRYQVTQFGKPVTLSCSQTLNHNVMYWYQQKSSQAPKLLFHYYDKDFNNEADTPDNFQSRRPNTSFCFLDIRSPGLGDTAMYLCATSRDLYSTDTQYFGPGTRLTVL.